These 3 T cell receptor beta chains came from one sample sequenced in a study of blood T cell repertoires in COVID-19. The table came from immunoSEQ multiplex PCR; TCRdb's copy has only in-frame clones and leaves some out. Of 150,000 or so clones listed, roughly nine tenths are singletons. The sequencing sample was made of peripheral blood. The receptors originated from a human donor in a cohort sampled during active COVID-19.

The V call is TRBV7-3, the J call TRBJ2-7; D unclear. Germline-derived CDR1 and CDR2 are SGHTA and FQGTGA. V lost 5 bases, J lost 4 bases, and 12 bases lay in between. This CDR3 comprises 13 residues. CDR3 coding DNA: TGTGCCAGCAGCCCTGGCCCGTCTTACGAGCAGTACTTC. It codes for CASSPGPSYEQYF.

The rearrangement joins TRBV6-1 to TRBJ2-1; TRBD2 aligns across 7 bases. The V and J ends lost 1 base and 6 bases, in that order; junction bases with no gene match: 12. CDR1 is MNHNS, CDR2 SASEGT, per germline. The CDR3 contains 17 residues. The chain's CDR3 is CASSEGSWAGEGNEQFF. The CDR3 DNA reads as TGTGCCAGCAGTGAAGGTAGTTGGGCGGGAGAGGGCAATGAGCAGTTCTTC.

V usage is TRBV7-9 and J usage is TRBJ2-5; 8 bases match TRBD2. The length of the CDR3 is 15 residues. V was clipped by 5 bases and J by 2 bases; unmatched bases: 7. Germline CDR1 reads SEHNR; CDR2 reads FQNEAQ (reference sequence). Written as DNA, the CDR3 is TGTGCCAGCAGCCCCCAGCGGGGGTGGCAAGAGACCCAGTACTTC. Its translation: CASSPQRGWQETQYF.